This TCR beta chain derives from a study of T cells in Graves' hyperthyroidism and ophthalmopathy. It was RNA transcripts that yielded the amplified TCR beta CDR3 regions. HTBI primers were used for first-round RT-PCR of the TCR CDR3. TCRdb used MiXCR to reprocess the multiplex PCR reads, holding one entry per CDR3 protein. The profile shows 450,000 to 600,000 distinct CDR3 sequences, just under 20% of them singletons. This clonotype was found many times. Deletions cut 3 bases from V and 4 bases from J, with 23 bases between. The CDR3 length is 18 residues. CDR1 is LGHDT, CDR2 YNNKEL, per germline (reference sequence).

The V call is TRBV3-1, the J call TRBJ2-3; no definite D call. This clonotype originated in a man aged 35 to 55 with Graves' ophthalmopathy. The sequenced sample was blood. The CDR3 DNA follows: TGTGCCAGCAGCCAGGTATCTATTAGCCCGACGGTCCCAGATACGCAGTATTTT. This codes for CASSQVSISPTVPDTQYF.